The clone carrying this T cell receptor beta chain was counted a few times. This sample is part of a study of regulatory T cells in long-lasting Graves disease. Germline V gene data show CDR1 as MGHRA and CDR2 as YSYEKL. V shed 1 base and J shed 0 bases, with 13 bases lying between them. This CDR3 region has 17 residues. As for time point: newly diagnosed GD, antithyroid drugs for less than 3 months. PBMCs were the source of the RNA used for TCR sequencing. Investigators prepared the TCR beta libraries by applying iRepertoire HTBI primers and Arm-PCR of CDR3 regions. TCRdb recomputed calls from the multiplex PCR reads with MiXCR, one row per CDR3 protein. The sample has 350,000 to 500,000 distinct CDR3 sequences; about 16% are singletons. Another study also made use of these data, one on T cells in Graves' hyperthyroidism and ophthalmopathy. That report notes: The HTBI set primed first-round TCR CDR3 RT-PCR.

This TCR was recovered from a young woman with Graves disease. The specimen was peripheral blood mononuclear cells (PBMCs), collected at new diagnosis, from a patient treated with antithyroid drugs. The rearrangement links TRBV4-1 to TRBJ2-1; maybe TRBD1 (6 bases). The CDR3 region has the DNA TGCGCCAGCAGCCAAGCAGGGGTCGTGAGCTCCTACAATGAGCAGTTCTTC. Encoded protein: CASSQAGVVSSYNEQFF.